A single sample gave rise to the 8 T cell receptor beta chains below, sequenced in a study of spatial heterogeneity in lung cancer. TCRdb used MiXCR to reprocess the 5' RACE reads, holding one entry per CDR3 protein. The sample carries around 110,000 distinct CDR3 sequences, 12% recorded once. The time point is: blood at routine non-recurrence follow-up after resection. Unsorted samples of tumor, nontumor lung or frozen PBMC had their whole RNA sequenced. Here the sequenced sample was PBMCs, taken at follow-up. These TCRs come from a male donor with early-stage non-small cell lung cancer.

This chain connects TRBV5-1 to TRBJ1-6; 8 nucleotides agree with TRBD1. The length of the CDR3 is 17 residues. The trim removed 1 base at V and 12 bases at J, leaving 15 bases unmatched. CDR1 and CDR2 from the germline V gene are SGHRS and YFSETQ. The CDR3 DNA is TGCGCCAGCAGCTTGTTCCCGAACTCAAAACAGGGGGAACCCCTCCACTTT. Its protein is CASSLFPNSKQGEPLHF. The variable domain in full, completed from reference TRBV5-1 and TRBJ1-6, reads KAGVTQTPRYLIKTRGQQVTLSCSPISGHRSVSWYQQTPGQGLQFLFEYFSETQRNKGNFPGRFSGRQFSNSRSEMNVSTLELGDSALYLCASSLFPNSKQGEPLHFGNGTRLTVT.

The chain recombines TRBV28 with TRBJ1-2; the match to TRBD1 covers 8 bases. The CDR3 is 14 residues long. CDR1 and CDR2 (germline): MDHEN, SYDVKM. V shed 6 bases and J 8 bases; nucleotides not matched to a gene: 11. The CDR3 DNA reads TGTGCCAGCAGCTACTCGGACAGGGTTAACGGCTACACCTTC. Amino acids: CASSYSDRVNGYTF.

This clonotype was counted between two and nine times. This chain connects TRBV10-3 to TRBJ1-6, with D unresolved. V was shortened by 0 bases and J by 0 bases, with 9 bases between the two germline ends. This CDR3 has 17 amino acids. The germline V gene encodes CDR1 ENHRY and CDR2 SYGVKD. The CDR3 DNA follows: TGTGCCATCAGTGAGTCGGCAAAGAGCTCCTATAATTCACCCCTCCACTTT. This sequence encodes CAISESAKSSYNSPLHF.

The chain uses TRBV11-2 and TRBJ2-7; unclear D gene. The CDR3 totals 12 residues. Germline CDR1 and CDR2: SGHAT and FQNNGV. V lost 5 bases, J lost 4 bases, and 9 bases lay in between. The CDR3 DNA sequence: TGTGCCAGCAGCCGCCATCCGTACGAGCAGTACTTC. Encoded protein: CASSRHPYEQYF. Drawing the rest from reference TRBV11-2 and TRBJ2-7, the complete variable domain is EAGVAQSPRYKIIEKRQSVAFWCNPISGHATLYWYQQILGQGPKLLIQFQNNGVVDDSQLPKDRFSAERLKGVDSTLKIQPAKLEDSAVYLCASSRHPYEQYFGPGTRLTVT.

This clonotype was counted between two and nine times. V gene TRBV7-2 combines with J gene TRBJ1-1; D gene unclear. The V end was cut by 4 bases, the J end by 2 bases, with 11 bases between. CDR3 length equals 14 residues. Germline CDR1 SGHTA, CDR2 FQGNSA. In nucleotides, the CDR3 is TGTGCCAGCAGCTCCAACCAGCCAAACACTGAAGCTTTCTTT. Amino acids: CASSSNQPNTEAFF.

This clonotype was seen more than once but under ten times. The chain uses TRBV10-3 and TRBJ1-1; the D gene is possibly TRBD1 (5 bases). Germline CDR1 and CDR2: ENHRY and SYGVKD. The V and J ends lost 2 bases and 5 bases respectively, with 15 bases between them. The length of the CDR3 is 15 residues. CDR3 amino acids: CAISEGDQIQTEAFF. The CDR3 DNA follows: TGTGCCATCAGTGAGGGGGACCAGATTCAAACTGAAGCTTTCTTT.

This clonotype was seen only a few times. This sequence joins TRBV7-2 and TRBJ1-5; the D is unclear. CDR3 length equals 13 residues. Looked up from germline, CDR1 is SGHTA and CDR2 is FQGNSA. The V and J ends lost 2 bases and 5 bases respectively, with 7 bases between them. The DNA for the CDR3 is TGTGCCAGCAGCTTATCGAGTTATCAGCCCCAGCATTTT. Amino acids: CASSLSSYQPQHF.

In its sample, this clonotype was seen a few times. This rearrangement joins TRBV27 to TRBJ2-1; tentative D call: TRBD1 (6 bases). The germline CDR1 and CDR2 sequences are MNHEY and SMNVEV (reference sequence). V was clipped by 5 bases and J by 9 bases, with 14 bases between them. The CDR3 covers 13 residues. The CDR3 here is CASSKQGSPEQFF. The CDR3, as DNA: TGTGCCAGCAGTAAACAGGGATCCCCTGAGCAGTTCTTC.